This is a list of T cell receptor beta chains from one sample in a study of T cells in Graves' hyperthyroidism and ophthalmopathy. Via MiXCR, TCRdb re-called the multiplex PCR reads, giving one row per CDR3 protein. The table has about 300,000 distinct CDR3 sequences, roughly 15% seen once. Sequenced sample: blood. These receptor sequences come from a man aged 30 to 39 with Graves' hyperthyroidism. The CDR3 runs from the conserved cysteine through the conserved F or W. D genes are given only for firm matches. A row's size may be missing; if present it is once, few, many or a size class.

TRBV6-1	14	TRBD2	few	TRBJ2-5	CASSWGGGQETQYF	TGTGCCAGCAGTTGGGGGGGGGGTCAAGAGACCCAGTACTTC
TRBV7-8	14	-	many	TRBJ2-7	CASRERYLSYEQYF	TGTGCCAGCAGGGAGCGCTACCTCTCCTACGAGCAGTACTTC
TRBV2	15	-	many	TRBJ2-7	CASSEDGVGVSKQYF	TGTGCCAGCAGTGAAGATGGTGTAGGGGTCTCTAAGCAGTACTTC
TRBV6-7	14	-	-	TRBJ2-1	CASSTGTGGDEQFF	TGTGCCAGCAGTACCGGGACGGGGGGCGATGAGCAGTTCTTC
TRBV12-3/TRBV12-4	14	TRBD2	-	TRBJ2-1	CASSYGSGRYEQSF	TGTGCCAGCAGTTATGGTAGCGGGAGGTATGAGCAGTCCTTC
TRBV7-9	15	-	-	TRBJ2-3	CASSSSRHVLDTQYF	TGTGCCAGCAGCTCTAGCCGTCACGTACTAGATACGCAGTATTTT
TRBV24-1	19	-	few	TRBJ2-1	CATSERIGTANVLGNEQFF	TGTGCCACCAGTGAGCGGATTGGGACGGCCAATGTCTTGGGCAATGAGCAGTTCTTC
TRBV2	15	-	few	TRBJ1-2	CASGRQGMPNYGYTF	TGTGCCAGCGGAAGGCAGGGTATGCCGAACTATGGCTACACCTTC
TRBV28	13	TRBD1	many	TRBJ2-5	CASSNNDRGQEYF	TGTGCCAGCAGTAACAACGACAGGGGGCAAGAGTACTTC
TRBV30	13	-	-	TRBJ2-3	CAWGSRSTDTQYF	TGTGCCTGGGGCAGCCGTAGCACAGATACGCAGTATTTT
TRBV20-1	15	TRBD2	few	TRBJ2-1	CSALTSASFYSEQFF	TGCAGTGCCCTTACTAGCGCGAGTTTCTACAGTGAGCAGTTCTTC
TRBV5-1	15	TRBD1	few	TRBJ2-5	CASSHSTGTGETQYF	TGCGCCAGCAGCCACTCGACAGGGACAGGAGAGACCCAGTACTTC
TRBV18	14	-	-	TRBJ1-5	CASSQDGGNQPQHF	TGTGCCAGCTCACAGGACGGGGGCAATCAGCCCCAGCATTTT
TRBV12-3/TRBV12-4	15	-	few	TRBJ2-5	CASSFLSGARETQYF	TGTGCCAGCAGTTTTTTATCGGGGGCGCGGGAGACCCAGTACTTC
TRBV5-4	13	-	few	TRBJ2-3	CASSRERHGTQYF	TGTGCCAGCAGCCGGGAACGCCACGGTACGCAGTATTTT
TRBV20-1	13	-	-	TRBJ1-6	CSARTDWISPLHF	TGCAGTGCTAGAACCGATTGGATTTCACCCCTCCACTTT
TRBV2	14	TRBD2	many	TRBJ2-7	CASSLMNREGEQYF	TGTGCCAGCAGTCTAATGAACCGGGAGGGCGAGCAGTACTTC
TRBV5-1	14	TRBD1	-	TRBJ1-2	CASSWGTGGDGYTF	TGCGCCAGCAGCTGGGGGACAGGGGGGGACGGCTACACCTTC
TRBV27	15	TRBD2	many	TRBJ2-1	CASSLVAGGDNEQFF	TGTGCCAGCAGTTTAGTAGCGGGAGGCGACAATGAGCAGTTCTTC
TRBV6-1	15	-	many	TRBJ2-7	CASSEIPTAGYEQYF	TGTGCCAGCAGTGAAATACCAACGGCGGGTTACGAGCAGTACTTC
TRBV20-1	14	TRBD2	-	TRBJ2-7	CSARLAGPFYEQYF	TGCAGTGCTAGACTAGCGGGGCCCTTCTACGAGCAGTACTTC
TRBV5-1	15	TRBD1	few	TRBJ1-4	CASSLEGALDEKLFF	TGCGCCAGCAGCTTGGAGGGGGCGCTTGATGAAAAACTGTTTTTT
TRBV19	12	-	few	TRBJ1-1	CASSLWGAEAFF	TGTGCCAGTAGTCTCTGGGGGGCTGAAGCTTTCTTT
TRBV24-1	15	-	many	TRBJ2-5	CATSDFPSGEETQYF	TGTGCCACCAGTGATTTTCCCAGCGGCGAAGAGACCCAGTACTTC
TRBV18	15	TRBD2	many	TRBJ2-7	CASSPGLADLGEQYF	TGTGCCAGCTCACCGGGACTAGCGGATCTAGGTGAGCAGTACTTC